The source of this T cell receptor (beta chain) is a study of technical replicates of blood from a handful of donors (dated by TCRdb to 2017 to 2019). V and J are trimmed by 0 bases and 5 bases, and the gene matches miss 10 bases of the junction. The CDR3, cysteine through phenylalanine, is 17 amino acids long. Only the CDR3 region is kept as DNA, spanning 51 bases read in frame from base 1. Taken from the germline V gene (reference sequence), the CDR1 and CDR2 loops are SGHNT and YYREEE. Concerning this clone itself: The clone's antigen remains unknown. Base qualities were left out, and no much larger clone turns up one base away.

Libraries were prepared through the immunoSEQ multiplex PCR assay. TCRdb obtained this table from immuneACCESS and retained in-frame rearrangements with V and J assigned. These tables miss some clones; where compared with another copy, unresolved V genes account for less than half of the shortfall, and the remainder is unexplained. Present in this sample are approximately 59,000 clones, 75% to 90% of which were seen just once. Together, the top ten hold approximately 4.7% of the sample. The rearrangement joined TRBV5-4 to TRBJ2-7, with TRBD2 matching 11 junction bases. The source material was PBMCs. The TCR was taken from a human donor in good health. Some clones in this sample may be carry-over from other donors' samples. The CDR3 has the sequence CASSLVLAGGGSNEQYF. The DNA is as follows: TGTGCCAGCAGCTTGGTCCTAGCGGGGGGCGGGTCCAACGAGCAGTACTTC.